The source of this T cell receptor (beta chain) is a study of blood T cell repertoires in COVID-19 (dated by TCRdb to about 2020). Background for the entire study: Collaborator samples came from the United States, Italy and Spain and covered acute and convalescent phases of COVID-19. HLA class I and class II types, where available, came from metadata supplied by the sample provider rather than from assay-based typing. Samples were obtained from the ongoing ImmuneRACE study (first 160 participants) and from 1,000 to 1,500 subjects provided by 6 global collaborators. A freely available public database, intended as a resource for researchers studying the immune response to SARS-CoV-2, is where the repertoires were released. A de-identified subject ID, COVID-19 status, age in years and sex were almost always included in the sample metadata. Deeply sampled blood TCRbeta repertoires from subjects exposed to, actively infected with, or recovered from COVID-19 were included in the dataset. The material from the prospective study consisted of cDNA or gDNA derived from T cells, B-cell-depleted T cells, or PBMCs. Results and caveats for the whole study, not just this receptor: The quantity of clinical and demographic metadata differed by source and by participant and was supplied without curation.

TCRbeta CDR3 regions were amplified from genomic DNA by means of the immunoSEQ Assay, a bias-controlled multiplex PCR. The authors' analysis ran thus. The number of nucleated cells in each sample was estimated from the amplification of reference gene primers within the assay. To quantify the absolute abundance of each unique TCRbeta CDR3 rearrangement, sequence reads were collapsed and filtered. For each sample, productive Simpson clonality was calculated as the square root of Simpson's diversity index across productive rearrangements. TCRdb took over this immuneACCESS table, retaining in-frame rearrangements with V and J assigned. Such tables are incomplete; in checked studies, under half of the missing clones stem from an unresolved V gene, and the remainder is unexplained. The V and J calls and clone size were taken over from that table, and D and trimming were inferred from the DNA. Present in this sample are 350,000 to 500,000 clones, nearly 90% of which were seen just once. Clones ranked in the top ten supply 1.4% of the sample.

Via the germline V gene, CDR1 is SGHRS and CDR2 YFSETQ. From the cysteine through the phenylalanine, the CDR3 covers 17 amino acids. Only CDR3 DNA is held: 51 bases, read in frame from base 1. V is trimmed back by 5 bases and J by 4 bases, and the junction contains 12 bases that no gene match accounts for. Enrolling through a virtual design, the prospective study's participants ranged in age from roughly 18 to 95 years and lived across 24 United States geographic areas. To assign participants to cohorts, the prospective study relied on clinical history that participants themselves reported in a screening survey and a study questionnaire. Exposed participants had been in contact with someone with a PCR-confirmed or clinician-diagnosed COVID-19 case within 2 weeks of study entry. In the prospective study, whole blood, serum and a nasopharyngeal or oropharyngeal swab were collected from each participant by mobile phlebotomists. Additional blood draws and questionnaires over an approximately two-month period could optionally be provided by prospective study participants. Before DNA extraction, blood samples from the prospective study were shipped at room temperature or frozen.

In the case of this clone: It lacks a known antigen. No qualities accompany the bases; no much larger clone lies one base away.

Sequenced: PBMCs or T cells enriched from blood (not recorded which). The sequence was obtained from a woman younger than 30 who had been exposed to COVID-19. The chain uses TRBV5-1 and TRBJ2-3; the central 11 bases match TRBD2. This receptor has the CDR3 CASSRGMIAGGPDTQYF. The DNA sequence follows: TGCGCCAGCAGTCGGGGGATGATAGCGGGAGGGCCAGATACGCAGTATTTT.